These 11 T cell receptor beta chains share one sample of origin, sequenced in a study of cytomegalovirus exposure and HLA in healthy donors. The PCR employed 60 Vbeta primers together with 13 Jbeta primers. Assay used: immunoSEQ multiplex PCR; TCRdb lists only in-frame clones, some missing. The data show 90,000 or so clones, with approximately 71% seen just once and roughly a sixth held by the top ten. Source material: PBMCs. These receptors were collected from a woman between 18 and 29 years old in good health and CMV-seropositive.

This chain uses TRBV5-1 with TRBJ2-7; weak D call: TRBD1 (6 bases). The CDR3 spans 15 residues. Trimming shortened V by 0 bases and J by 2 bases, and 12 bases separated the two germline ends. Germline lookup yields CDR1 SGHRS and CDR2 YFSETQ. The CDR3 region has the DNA TGCGCCAGCAGCTTGGCCCTGGGACAAACCTACGAGCAGTACTTC. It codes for CASSLALGQTYEQYF.

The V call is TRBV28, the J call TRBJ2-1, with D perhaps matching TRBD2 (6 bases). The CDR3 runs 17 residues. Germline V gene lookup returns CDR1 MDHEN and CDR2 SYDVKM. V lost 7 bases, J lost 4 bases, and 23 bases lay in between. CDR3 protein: CASTIGGAGSPYNEQFF. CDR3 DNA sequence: TGTGCCAGCACCATTGGAGGGGCCGGATCGCCTTACAATGAGCAGTTCTTC.

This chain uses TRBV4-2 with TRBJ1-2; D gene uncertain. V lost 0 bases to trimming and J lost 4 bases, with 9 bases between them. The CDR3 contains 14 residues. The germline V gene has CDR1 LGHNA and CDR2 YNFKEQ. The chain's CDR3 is CASSQDTGSYGYTF. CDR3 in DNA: TGTGCCAGCAGCCAAGATACCGGGTCCTATGGCTACACCTTC.

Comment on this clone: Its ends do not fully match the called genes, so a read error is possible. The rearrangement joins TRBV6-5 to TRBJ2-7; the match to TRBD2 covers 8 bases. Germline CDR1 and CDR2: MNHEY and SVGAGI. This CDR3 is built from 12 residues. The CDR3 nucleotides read TGTGCCAGCAGTTACTCGACTAGCGCCAAAGTCTTC. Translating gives CASSYSTSAKVF.

CDR3 DNA: TGTGCCAGCAGCTTGGAAAGATACGAGCAGTACTTC. It is translated as CASSLERYEQYF. The V gene is TRBV5-6, the J gene TRBJ2-5; no clear D. TRBJ2-7 explains the end of the DNA better; the J call may be wrong. The CDR3 sequence is 12 residues long. Germline V gene lookup returns CDR1 SGHDT and CDR2 YYEEEE.

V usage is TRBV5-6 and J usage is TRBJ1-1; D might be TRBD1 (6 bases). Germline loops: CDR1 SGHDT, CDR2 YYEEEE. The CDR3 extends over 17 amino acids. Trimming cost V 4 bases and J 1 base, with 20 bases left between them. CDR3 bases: TGTGCCAGCAGCCCACGCCTCCAACAGGGTGGGAACACTGAAGCTTTCTTT. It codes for CASSPRLQQGGNTEAFF.

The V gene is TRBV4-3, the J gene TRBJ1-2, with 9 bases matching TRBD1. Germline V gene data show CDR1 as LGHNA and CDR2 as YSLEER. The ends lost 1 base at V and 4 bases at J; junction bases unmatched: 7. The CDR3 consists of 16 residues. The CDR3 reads CASSQGLQGAGYGYTF. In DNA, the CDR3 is TGCGCCAGCAGCCAAGGGCTACAGGGGGCTGGCTATGGCTACACCTTC.

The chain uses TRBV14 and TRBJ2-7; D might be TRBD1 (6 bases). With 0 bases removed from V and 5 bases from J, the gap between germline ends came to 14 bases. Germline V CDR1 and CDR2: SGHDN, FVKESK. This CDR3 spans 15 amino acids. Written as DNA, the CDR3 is TGTGCCAGCAGCCAAGAATGGGAACAGGGTAACGAGCAGTACTTC. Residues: CASSQEWEQGNEQYF.

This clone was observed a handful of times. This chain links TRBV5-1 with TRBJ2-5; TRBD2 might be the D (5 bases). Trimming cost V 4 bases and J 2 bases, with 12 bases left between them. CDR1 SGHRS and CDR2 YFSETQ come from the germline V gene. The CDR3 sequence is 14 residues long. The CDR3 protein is CASSPFGGQETQYF. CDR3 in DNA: TGCGCCAGCAGCCCCTTTGGCGGGCAAGAGACCCAGTACTTC.

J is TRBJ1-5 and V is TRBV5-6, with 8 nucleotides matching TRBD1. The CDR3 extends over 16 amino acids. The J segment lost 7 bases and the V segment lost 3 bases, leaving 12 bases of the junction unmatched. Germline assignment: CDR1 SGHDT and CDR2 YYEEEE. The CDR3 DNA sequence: TGTGCCAGCAGCTCGACGCGCCAGGGGGCGTCGCAGCCCCAGCATTTT. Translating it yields CASSSTRQGASQPQHF.

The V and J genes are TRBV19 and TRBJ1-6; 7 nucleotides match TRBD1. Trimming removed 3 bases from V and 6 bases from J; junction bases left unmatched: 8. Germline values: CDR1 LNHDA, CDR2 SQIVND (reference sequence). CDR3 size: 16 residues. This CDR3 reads CASSIGQGDGNSPLHF. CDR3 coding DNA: TGTGCCAGTAGTATTGGGCAGGGGGATGGTAATTCACCCCTCCACTTT.